Each of the 15 T cell receptor beta chains below was sequenced from the same sample in a study of T cell clonality in common variable immunodeficiency. Profiled with immunoSEQ multiplex PCR; TCRdb holds only in-frame clones, not every one. The sample gives tens of thousands of clones, none seen only once, and the top ten clones hold approximately 2.8%. The specimen sequenced was peripheral blood mononuclear cells. Receptors originate from a person aged 18-70 years in good health.

This CDR3 is CASSPGNTQYF. CDR3 DNA, as far as it was read: TGTGCCAGCAGTCCGGGGAATACG. This chain uses TRBV7-9 with TRBJ2-3; possibly TRBD2 for D (5 bases). The read finishes 3 residues shy of the CDR3 end, and the germline J gene is used to complete it. V was shortened by 6 bases and J by 7 bases, with 8 bases between the two germline ends. The CDR3 is made up of 11 amino acids. In germline, CDR1 is SEHNR, CDR2 FQNEAQ (reference sequence).

This clone showed up many times. From the germline J gene comes the end of the CDR3, since the read stops 3 residues before it. The J gene is TRBJ1-2, the V gene TRBV19; the D gene is possibly TRBD1 (6 bases). The CDR3 runs 11 residues. From germline, CDR1 is LNHDA and CDR2 SQIVND (reference sequence). CDR3 sequence: CTSRGGYGYTF. The sequenced CDR3 bases are TGTACCTCGCGAGGGGGCTATGGC.

Ten or more counts support this clone. The read finishes 3 residues shy of the CDR3 end, and the germline J gene is used to complete it. The V call is TRBV18, the J call TRBJ2-5, with 9 positions matching TRBD1. J gave up 1 base and V 2 bases, and 5 bases lay outside the gene matches. Germline V gene data show CDR1 as KGHSH and CDR2 as LQKENI. This CDR3 is 16 amino acids long. The sequenced CDR3 bases are TGTGCCAGCTCACCAGGGACAGGGACTCTCCAAGAGACC. Its translation: CASSPGTGTLQET. The whole CDR3 protein is CASSPGTGTLQETQYF.

This clone has a count of ten or more. The CDR3 DNA, read in part, is TGCGCCAGCAGCCAGACGGGACAGGGTTACACTGAA. Its protein product is CASSQTGQGYTE. The entire CDR3 is CASSQTGQGYTEAFF. V gene TRBV4-1 combines with J gene TRBJ1-1, with 9 positions matching TRBD1. The read ends 3 residues early relative to the CDR3; the germline J gene fills the gap. The CDR3 is made up of 15 amino acids. CDR1 and CDR2 from the germline V gene are MGHRA and YSYEKL. V was clipped by 3 bases and J by 3 bases; unmatched bases: 5.

This clone was seen many times. The read comes to an end 3 residues before the CDR3 does, leaving the germline J gene to fill in the end. The rearrangement links TRBV19 to TRBJ1-1; TRBD1 matches 7 bases. The CDR3 extends over 16 amino acids. Per the germline V gene, CDR1 is LNHDA and CDR2 is SQIVND (reference sequence). The ends lost 4 bases at V and 0 bases at J; junction bases unmatched: 8. The sequenced part of the CDR3 DNA is TGTGCCAGTAGTACCCGGGACAGCAATCTGAACACTGAA. Translation: CASSTRDSNLNTE. The whole CDR3 protein reads CASSTRDSNLNTEAFF.

This clone was found a few times. The read comes to an end 3 residues before the CDR3 does, leaving the germline J gene to fill in the end. The chain has TRBV7-9 and TRBJ2-5; the D is unclear. Trimming removed 0 bases at V and 0 bases at J, with 8 bases between. In germline, CDR1 is SEHNR, CDR2 FQNEAQ (reference sequence). This CDR3 has 15 amino acids. The CDR3 protein is CASSLAGRDQETQYF. The covered CDR3 bases are TGTGCCAGCAGCTTAGCTGGAAGGGACCAAGAGACC.

In its sample, this clone was seen many times. The read halts 3 residues ahead of the CDR3 end, with the missing end drawn from the germline J gene. This sequence joins TRBV5-1 and TRBJ2-1; 13 nucleotides match TRBD2. Trimming removed 2 bases from V and 7 bases from J; junction bases left unmatched: 3. The CDR3 has 15 amino acids. Per germline, CDR1 SGHRS and CDR2 YFSETQ. The CDR3 protein is CASSLLAGGENEQFF. CDR3 bases read: TGCGCCAGCAGCTTACTAGCGGGAGGGGAAAATGAG.

This clone showed up many times. With the read ending 3 residues before the CDR3 end, the germline J gene is used to fill in that end. This rearrangement joins TRBV7-6 to TRBJ1-1; D is uncertain. The CDR3 spans 15 residues. V was clipped by 4 bases and J by 2 bases, with 14 bases between them. Germline CDR1 and CDR2: SGHVS and FNYEAQ. Partial CDR3 DNA: TGTGCCAGCAGCTATCGACAATCCCTTAACACTGAA. Translating it yields CASSYRQSLNTE. The complete CDR3 sequence is CASSYRQSLNTEAFF.

Worth noting for this clone: The read stops 3 residues short of the end of the CDR3; the missing end is completed from the germline J gene. The V gene is TRBV7-2, the J gene TRBJ2-6; 7 bases agree with TRBD1. J was trimmed by 2 bases and V by 0 bases; bases with no gene match: 4. Germline V gene lookup returns CDR1 SGHTA and CDR2 FQGNSA. The CDR3 extends over 17 amino acids. The DNA read from the CDR3 is TGTGCCAGCAGCTTAGCCCCTACAGGGGCTGGGGCCAACGTC. It codes for CASSLAPTGAGANV. The whole CDR3 protein reads CASSLAPTGAGANVLTF.

This clone has ten or more counts. The germline gene is not matched at one end of the junction; a read error may be the cause. Coverage ceases 3 residues before the CDR3 finishes, and the germline J gene fills in the end. The gene calls are TRBV6-4 and TRBJ2-1, with 7 bases matching TRBD1. CDR1 is MRHNA, CDR2 SNTAGT, per germline. The CDR3 extends over 15 amino acids. CDR3: CASSSSGTAYNEQFF. CDR3 DNA, as far as it was read: TGTGCTAGCAGTTCCTCCGGGACAGCGTACAATGAG.

This clone was seen many times. The read ends 3 residues before the CDR3 terminus; that terminus is restored from the germline J gene. The V and J genes are TRBV7-8 and TRBJ2-1; 8 positions match TRBD1. Germline CDR1 and CDR2: SGHVS and FQNEAQ. The CDR3 extends over 13 amino acids. V lost 5 bases to trimming and J lost 6 bases; unmatched junction nucleotides: 3. Incomplete CDR3 DNA: TGTGCCAGCAGCCCTGGACAGGGCAATGAG. This encodes CASSPGQGNE. The entire CDR3 is CASSPGQGNEQFF.

Only a few counts were recorded for this clone. The read terminates 3 residues ahead of where the CDR3 ends, so the germline J gene completes it. The chain employs TRBV18 and TRBJ1-2; 11 positions match TRBD1. V was pared by 3 bases and J by 1 base, with 7 bases of the junction left unmatched. Per germline, CDR1 KGHSH and CDR2 LQKENI. CDR3 length equals 17 residues. The covered CDR3 bases are TGTGCCAGCTCACCGGGGGACAGGGGGAGTTTTAACTATGGC. Residues: CASSPGDRGSFNYG. The full CDR3 reads CASSPGDRGSFNYGYTF.

This clone was counted many times. One end of the junction is discordant with germline, which a read error may explain. The read halts 3 residues ahead of the CDR3 end, with the missing end drawn from the germline J gene. The rearrangement uses TRBV10-3 and TRBJ2-7; D unresolved. The CDR3 has 15 residues. Germline lookup yields CDR1 ENHRY and CDR2 SYGVKD. CDR3 bases read: TGTGCCGTCAGCCCCCGGCAGGCTCTAATCTACGAG. This sequence encodes CAVSPRQALIYE. In full, the CDR3 is CAVSPRQALIYEQYF.

This clone has at least ten counts. Incomplete CDR3 DNA: TGTGCCAGCTCAACCGGTCAGGAAGAGACC. Translating gives CASSTGQEET. From start to end, the CDR3 is CASSTGQEETQYF. The chain is built from TRBV18 and TRBJ2-5; D is ambiguous. The observed sequence ends 3 residues before the CDR3 terminus, with the missing tail filled in from the germline J gene. V shed 5 bases and J shed 3 bases, with 10 bases lying between them. The CDR3 spans 13 residues. Germline V gene data show CDR1 as KGHSH and CDR2 as LQKENI. Full variable domain (outside the CDR3, taken from reference TRBV18 and TRBJ2-5): NAGVMQNPRHLVRRRGQEARLRCSPMKGHSHVYWYRQLPEEGLKFMVYLQKENIIDESGMPKERFSAEFPKEGPSILRIQQVVRGDSAAYFCASSTGQEETQYFGPGTRLLVL.

This clone was recorded at least ten times. The sequenced part of the CDR3 DNA is TGCAGTGCGCCGATTAGCGGGATCAGCTCCTACGAG. This gives the protein CSAPISGISSYE. The whole CDR3 region reads CSAPISGISSYEQYF. V gene TRBV20-1 combines with J gene TRBJ2-7; TRBD2 agrees at 8 bases. The read ends 3 residues early relative to the CDR3; the germline J gene fills the gap. CDR1 is DFQATT, CDR2 SNEGSKA, per germline (reference sequence). CDR3 length: 15 amino acids. Trimming at V came to 6 bases and at J to 0 bases, leaving 10 bases not matched to a gene.